This T cell receptor beta chain was retrieved from a study of Tregs in tolerant kidney transplant recipients. Study-wide results and caveats: No direct test of biological reproducibility was done here. Tregs expanded with activated donor B cells seemed most donor-specific.

Germline V gene data show CDR1 as SGHTA and CDR2 as FQGTGA. CDR3 size: 13 residues. Trimming took 3 bases from V and 5 from J, leaving 9 bases between them. Data came from immunoSEQ multiplex PCR; TCRdb stores just in-frame clones and leaves some out. Found here are about 69,000 clones, 70% to 90% of them singletons; the top ten hold around 0.42%. Concerning this clone itself: What it binds is unknown.

The sequence derives from a human donor who received a combined kidney and bone marrow transplant. Source: CD4+ T cells from blood, taken before the transplant. This chain links TRBV7-3 with TRBJ2-3, with D tentatively TRBD1 (5 bases). For the CDR3, the DNA is TGTGCCAGCAGCTTCGCAAGGGGAGATACGCAGTATTTT. As protein: CASSFARGDTQYF.